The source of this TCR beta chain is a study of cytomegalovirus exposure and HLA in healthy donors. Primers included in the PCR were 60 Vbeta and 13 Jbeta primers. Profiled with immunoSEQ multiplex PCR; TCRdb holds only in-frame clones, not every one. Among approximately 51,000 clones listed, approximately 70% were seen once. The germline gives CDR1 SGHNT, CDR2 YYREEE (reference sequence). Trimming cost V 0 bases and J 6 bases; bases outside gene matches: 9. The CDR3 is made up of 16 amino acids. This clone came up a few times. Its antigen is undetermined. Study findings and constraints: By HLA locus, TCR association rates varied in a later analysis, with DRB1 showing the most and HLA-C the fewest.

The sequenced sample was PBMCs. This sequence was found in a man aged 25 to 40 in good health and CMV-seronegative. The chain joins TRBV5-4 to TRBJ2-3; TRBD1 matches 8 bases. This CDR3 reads CASSLGDRGAADTQYF. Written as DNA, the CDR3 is TGTGCCAGCAGCTTGGGCGACAGGGGCGCCGCTGATACGCAGTATTTT.